The rows below give T cell receptor beta chains drawn from one sample of a study of cytomegalovirus exposure and HLA in healthy donors. Sequenced by immunoSEQ multiplex PCR; TCRdb stores in-frame clones only, minus some. The sample has some 130,000 clones; roughly 80% are singletons. Sequenced material: PBMCs. These receptors were obtained from a man aged 25 to 40 in good health and CMV-seronegative. Each CDR3 is given with its conserved first and last residue. The size field is filled for only some rows; it gives once, few, many or a size class.

j_call,v_call,clone_size,cdr3_aa
TRBJ1-5,TRBV19,.,CASNPMDRGFVYNQPQHF
TRBJ2-1,TRBV5-1,.,CASSETSGYNEQFF
TRBJ2-5,TRBV4-1,.,CASSQDGQTLETQYF
TRBJ1-5,TRBV6-1,.,CASTTFWGDPQPQHF
TRBJ1-1,TRBV28,.,CASSLRRAEAFF
TRBJ2-1,TRBV11-2,.,CASSPGLAGGRSYNEQFF
TRBJ1-1,TRBV18,.,CASLGVDGTEAFF
TRBJ1-1,TRBV2,.,CASSLQGTLNTEAFF
TRBJ2-7,TRBV7-2,.,CASSPNNRVSYEQYF
TRBJ2-1,TRBV18,.,CASSPRTSDYNEQFF
TRBJ2-7,TRBV19,.,CASSILAGVNEQYF
TRBJ2-4,TRBV28,.,CASGAGQAKNIQYF
TRBJ2-5,TRBV7-3,once,CASSLGGAGTQYF
TRBJ1-2,TRBV6-1,.,CASSPDGGGRGYTF
TRBJ1-2,TRBV28,.,CASSTGSNGYTF
TRBJ2-2,TRBV7-3,.,CASSLKGAGELFF
TRBJ2-5,TRBV27,.,CASSDHRAQYF
TRBJ2-1,TRBV27,.,CASTLLGSSGTTYNEQFF
TRBJ2-1,TRBV5-1,.,CASSPAPGGDYNEQFF
TRBJ1-1,TRBV6-4,.,CASSENSMNTEAFF
TRBJ2-1,TRBV6-1,.,CASSAQGDEQFF
TRBJ2-7,TRBV7-6,.,CASSLKLPGGSYEQYF
TRBJ2-7,TRBV9,.,CASSVAPRLAVYEQYF
TRBJ2-1,TRBV18,.,CASSPLADSYNEQFF
TRBJ2-4,TRBV6-6,few,CASSAGGRGNIQYF
TRBJ2-7,TRBV7-8,.,CASSLSSWTTRGEQYF
TRBJ1-1,TRBV28,.,CASSFRQNTEAFF
TRBJ1-2,TRBV6-6,few,CASSASLWGDGYTF
TRBJ2-7,TRBV5-1,.,CASSSQTSSNEQYF
TRBJ1-5,TRBV28,.,CASSLSVAGVKPQHF
TRBJ2-3,TRBV9,.,CASSLAGDTDTQYF
TRBJ1-4,TRBV5-1,.,CASSAELLTGGGEKLFF
TRBJ1-1,TRBV4-2,few,CASSQQQDRVGRGTEAFF
TRBJ2-1,TRBV5-5,.,CASSLAASGYNEQFF
TRBJ2-7,TRBV7-9,.,CASSPDGAIEQYF
TRBJ1-5,TRBV6-6,.,CASSPGQGRINQPQHF
TRBJ2-2,TRBV10-3,.,CATLLSGGNTGELFF
TRBJ2-1,TRBV7-2,.,CASSLSYNEQFF
TRBJ2-7,TRBV6-5,.,CASSEAGGLEQYF
TRBJ2-2,TRBV2,.,CAGGGGSAGELFF
TRBJ2-3,TRBV6-5,.,CASSYSPADTQYF
TRBJ1-3,TRBV5-1,few,CASSWTGLPGGNTIYF
TRBJ2-1,TRBV18,.,CASSPSGTGGYNEQFF
TRBJ2-5,TRBV28,.,CASIPLGGDETQYF
TRBJ1-4,TRBV21-1,.,CASSTSGGTALPREKLFF
TRBJ2-2,TRBV11-3,.,CASSPVGNTGELFF
TRBJ2-3,TRBV10-3,.,CAISEGRTDTQYF
TRBJ1-3,TRBV9,.,CASSAGGSGNTIYF
TRBJ2-2,TRBV25-1,.,CASSESTRGTGELFF
TRBJ2-2,TRBV9,.,CASSISTGELFF